This T cell receptor (beta chain) came from a study of T cell responses to AZD1222 COVID-19 vaccine. Whole-study results and caveats: Clonal diversity may have been underestimated in mostly white British donors. Sampling captured repertoires only after the peak T cell response.

TCRdb's table, derived via immunoSEQ multiplex PCR, lists solely in-frame clones and lacks some. The profile shows some 99,000 clones, around nine tenths of them singletons. V lost 1 base and J 0 bases, leaving 7 bases between the germline ends. The CDR3 length is 15 residues. In germline, CDR1 is MGHRA, CDR2 YSYEKL. As to this clone: Its antigen is as yet unknown.

The sample consisted of peripheral blood, taken on day 0 of AZD1222 vaccination. The source is an adult in good health. The chain carries TRBV4-1 and TRBJ1-3; D call uncertain. The chain's CDR3 is CASSQGQDSGNTIYF. In nucleotides, the CDR3 is TGCGCCAGCAGCCAAGGGCAGGACTCTGGAAACACCATATATTTT.